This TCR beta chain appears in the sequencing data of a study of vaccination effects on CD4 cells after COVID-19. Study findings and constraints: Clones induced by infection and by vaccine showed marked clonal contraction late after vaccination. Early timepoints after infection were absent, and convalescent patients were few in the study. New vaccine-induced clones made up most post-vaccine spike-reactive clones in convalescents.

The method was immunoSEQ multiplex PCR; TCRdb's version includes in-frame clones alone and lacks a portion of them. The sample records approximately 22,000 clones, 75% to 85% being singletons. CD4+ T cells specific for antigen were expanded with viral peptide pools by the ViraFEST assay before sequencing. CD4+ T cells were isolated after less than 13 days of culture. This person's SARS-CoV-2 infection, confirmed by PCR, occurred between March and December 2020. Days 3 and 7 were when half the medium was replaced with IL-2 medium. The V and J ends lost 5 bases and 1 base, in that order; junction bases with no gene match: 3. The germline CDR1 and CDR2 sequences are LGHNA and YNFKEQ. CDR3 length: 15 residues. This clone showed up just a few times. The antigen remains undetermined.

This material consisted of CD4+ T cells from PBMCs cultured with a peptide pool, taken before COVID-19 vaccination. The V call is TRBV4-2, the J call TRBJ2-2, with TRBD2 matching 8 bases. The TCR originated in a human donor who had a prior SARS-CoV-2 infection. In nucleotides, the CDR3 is TGTGCCAGCAGCGATAGCGGGAAGAACACCGGGGAGCTGTTTTTT. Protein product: CASSDSGKNTGELFF.